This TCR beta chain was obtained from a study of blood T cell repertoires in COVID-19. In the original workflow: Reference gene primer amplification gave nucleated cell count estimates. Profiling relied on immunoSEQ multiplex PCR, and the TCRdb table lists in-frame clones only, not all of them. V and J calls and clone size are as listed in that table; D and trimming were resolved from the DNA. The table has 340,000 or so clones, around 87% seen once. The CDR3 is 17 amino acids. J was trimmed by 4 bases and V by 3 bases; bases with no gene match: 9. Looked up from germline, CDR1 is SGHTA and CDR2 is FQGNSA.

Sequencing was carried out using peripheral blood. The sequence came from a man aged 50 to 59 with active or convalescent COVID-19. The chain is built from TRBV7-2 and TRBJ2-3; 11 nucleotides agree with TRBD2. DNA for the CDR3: TGTGCCAGCAGCTTTCTCTCTAGCGGGGGGAGGTCAGATACGCAGTATTTT. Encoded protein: CASSFLSSGGRSDTQYF.